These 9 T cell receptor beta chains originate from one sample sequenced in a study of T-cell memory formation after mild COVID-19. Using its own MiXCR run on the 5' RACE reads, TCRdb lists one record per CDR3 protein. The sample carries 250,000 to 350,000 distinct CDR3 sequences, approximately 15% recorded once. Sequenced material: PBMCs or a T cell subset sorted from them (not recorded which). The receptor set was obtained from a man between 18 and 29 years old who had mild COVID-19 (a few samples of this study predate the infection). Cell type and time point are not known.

The CDR3 DNA is TGTGCCAGCAGCCAAGCCGGGGTTTCACCCCTCCACTTT. This encodes CASSQAGVSPLHF. The V gene is TRBV3-1, the J gene TRBJ1-6; D is uncertain. V shed 1 base and J shed 9 bases, with 7 bases lying between them. The CDR3 runs to 13 residues. The germline V gene has CDR1 LGHDT and CDR2 YNNKEL (reference sequence).

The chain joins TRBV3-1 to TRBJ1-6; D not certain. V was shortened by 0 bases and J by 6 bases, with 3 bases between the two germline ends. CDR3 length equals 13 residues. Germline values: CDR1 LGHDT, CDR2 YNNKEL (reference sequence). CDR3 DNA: TGTGCCAGCAGCCAAGAGTCTAATTCACCCCTCCACTTT. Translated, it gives CASSQESNSPLHF.

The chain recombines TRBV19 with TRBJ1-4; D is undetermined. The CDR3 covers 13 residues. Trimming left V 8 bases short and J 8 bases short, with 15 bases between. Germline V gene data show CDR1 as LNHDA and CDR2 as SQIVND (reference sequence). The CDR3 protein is CASSQQHLEKLFF. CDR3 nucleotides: TGTGCCAGTTCGCAACAGCATCTCGAAAAACTGTTTTTT.

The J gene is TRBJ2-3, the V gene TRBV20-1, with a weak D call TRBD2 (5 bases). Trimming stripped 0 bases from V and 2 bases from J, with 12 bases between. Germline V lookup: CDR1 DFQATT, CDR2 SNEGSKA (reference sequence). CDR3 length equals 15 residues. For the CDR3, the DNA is TGCAGTGCTAGAGAGCTAGCCATAGACACAGATACGCAGTATTTT. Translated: CSARELAIDTDTQYF.

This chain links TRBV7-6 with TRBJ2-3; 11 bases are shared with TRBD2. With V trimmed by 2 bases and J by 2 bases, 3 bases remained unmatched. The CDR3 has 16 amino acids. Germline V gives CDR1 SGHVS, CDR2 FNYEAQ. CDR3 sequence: CASSLSSGGTTDTQYF. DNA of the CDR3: TGTGCCAGCAGCTTATCTAGCGGGGGGACCACAGATACGCAGTATTTT.

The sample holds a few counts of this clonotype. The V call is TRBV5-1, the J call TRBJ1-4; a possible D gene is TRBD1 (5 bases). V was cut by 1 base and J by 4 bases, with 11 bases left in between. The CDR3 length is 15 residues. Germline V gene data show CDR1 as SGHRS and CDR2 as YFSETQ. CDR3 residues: CASSLTGTYNEKLFF. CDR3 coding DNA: TGCGCCAGCAGCTTGACCGGGACCTATAATGAAAAACTGTTTTTT.

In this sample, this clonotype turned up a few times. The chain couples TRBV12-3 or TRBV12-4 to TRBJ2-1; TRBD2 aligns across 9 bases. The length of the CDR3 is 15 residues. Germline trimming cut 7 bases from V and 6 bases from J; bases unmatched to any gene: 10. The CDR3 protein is CASTIGAGGLNEQFF. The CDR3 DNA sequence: TGTGCCAGCACCATAGGGGCGGGGGGGCTCAATGAGCAGTTCTTC.

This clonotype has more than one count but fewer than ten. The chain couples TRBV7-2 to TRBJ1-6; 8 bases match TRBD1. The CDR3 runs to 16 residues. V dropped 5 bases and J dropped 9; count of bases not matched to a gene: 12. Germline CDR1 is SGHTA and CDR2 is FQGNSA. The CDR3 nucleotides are TGTGCCAGCAGCAACCCCGGACAGGGTTCGGGTTCACCCCTCCACTTT. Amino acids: CASSNPGQGSGSPLHF.

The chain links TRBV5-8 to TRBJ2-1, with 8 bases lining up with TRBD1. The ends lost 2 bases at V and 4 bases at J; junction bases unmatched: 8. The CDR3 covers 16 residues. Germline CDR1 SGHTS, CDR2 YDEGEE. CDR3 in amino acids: CASSFFEGQVYNEQFF. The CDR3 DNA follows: TGTGCCAGCAGCTTCTTCGAGGGACAGGTTTACAATGAGCAGTTCTTC.